This T cell receptor beta chain was captured by sequencing in a study of T-cell reconstitution after alpha-beta-depleted transplantation in children. The CDR3 runs 15 residues. Looked up from germline, CDR1 is LNHNV and CDR2 is YYDKDF (reference sequence). Trimming left V 0 bases short and J 5 bases short, with 8 bases between. The library targeted TCRbeta and was prepared with unique molecular identifiers. Using its own MiXCR run on the PCR reads, TCRdb lists one record per CDR3 protein. The sample includes approximately 400,000 distinct CDR3 sequences, about 11% seen only once; the top ten take approximately 5%.

This specimen was PBMCs from the stem cell graft donor, taken from the stem cell graft. The J gene is TRBJ2-6, the V gene TRBV15; no reliable D call. The clonotype originates from a human donor who donated a stem cell graft to a child with acute myeloid leukemia. CDR3 protein: CATSRDEEWANVLTF. CDR3 DNA: TGTGCCACCAGCAGAGATGAGGAGTGGGCCAACGTCCTGACTTTC.